This is a list of T cell receptor beta chains from one sample in a study of cytomegalovirus exposure and HLA in healthy donors. Here immunoSEQ multiplex PCR was the method, and the copy in TCRdb shows in-frame clones only, minus some. Among 180,000 or so clones listed, 77% were seen once. Sequenced sample: PBMCs. All receptors derive from a young man in good health and CMV-seronegative. Both conserved end residues are trimmed from each CDR3. Each record gives: clone size, D gene, V gene, CDR3 protein. A D gene is named only where the DNA matches it firmly. A row's size may be missing; if present it is once, few, many or a size class.

abundance: .; d_gene: .; v_gene: TRBV30; CDR3aa: AWSPRYSLNTEAF
abundance: .; d_gene: TRBD1; v_gene: TRBV19; CDR3aa: ASTQWDRVNEKLF
abundance: .; d_gene: TRBD2; v_gene: TRBV30; CDR3aa: AWSVTSGRSTDTQY
abundance: .; d_gene: .; v_gene: TRBV7-2; CDR3aa: ASSLGGAGGGKNIQY
abundance: few; d_gene: TRBD1; v_gene: TRBV30; CDR3aa: AWSEGQGDEQF
abundance: once; d_gene: TRBD1; v_gene: TRBV7-3; CDR3aa: ASSQGAGKETQY
abundance: few; d_gene: .; v_gene: TRBV28; CDR3aa: ASSLAGAEQY
abundance: .; d_gene: .; v_gene: TRBV16; CDR3aa: ASSSRRDDSSPLH
abundance: few; d_gene: TRBD2; v_gene: TRBV19; CDR3aa: ASSPGSGRNEQF
abundance: once; d_gene: TRBD1; v_gene: TRBV10-3; CDR3aa: ATTGQRVAGNTIY
abundance: .; d_gene: .; v_gene: TRBV6-1; CDR3aa: ASSEGWATGTDTQY
abundance: .; d_gene: TRBD1; v_gene: TRBV7-2; CDR3aa: ASSLVGGTSNQPQH
abundance: .; d_gene: .; v_gene: TRBV9; CDR3aa: ASSSSSGTSTDTQY
abundance: few; d_gene: .; v_gene: TRBV10-1; CDR3aa: ASSESARSRETQY
abundance: .; d_gene: TRBD1; v_gene: TRBV6-6; CDR3aa: ASKRWTGTAGELF
abundance: .; d_gene: TRBD1; v_gene: TRBV19; CDR3aa: ASSIGQGAYEQY
abundance: .; d_gene: .; v_gene: TRBV10-3; CDR3aa: AIKTGSNSPLH
abundance: .; d_gene: .; v_gene: TRBV28; CDR3aa: ASSFRGSGDTQY
abundance: once; d_gene: .; v_gene: TRBV27; CDR3aa: ASSFSGDRYEQY
abundance: .; d_gene: .; v_gene: TRBV7-8; CDR3aa: ASSLVGRGKGNTIY
abundance: .; d_gene: TRBD2; v_gene: TRBV5-6; CDR3aa: ASSLVVAGGRDTQY
abundance: .; d_gene: .; v_gene: TRBV7-9; CDR3aa: ASSSSIGGDGYT
abundance: .; d_gene: .; v_gene: TRBV6-5; CDR3aa: ASSGGLGKLF
abundance: .; d_gene: TRBD2; v_gene: TRBV7-2; CDR3aa: ASSLTAAGRGYEQY
abundance: .; d_gene: .; v_gene: TRBV11-2; CDR3aa: ASSLRGWEQY
abundance: few; d_gene: .; v_gene: TRBV2; CDR3aa: ASSHRDGYEQY
abundance: .; d_gene: .; v_gene: TRBV27; CDR3aa: ASSLGRGSNQPQH